This passage covers 10 T cell receptor beta chains from one sample sequenced in a study of blood T cell repertoires in COVID-19. Clones were sequenced by immunoSEQ multiplex PCR, and TCRdb holds only the in-frame ones, with some missing. The sample lists some 100,000 clones, approximately 86% occurring once. Sequencing was carried out using peripheral blood. Receptors were obtained from a woman in her seventies with active or convalescent COVID-19.

The rearrangement joins TRBV27 to TRBJ2-2, with 7 bases that match TRBD1. V lost 9 bases to trimming and J lost 6 bases; unmatched junction nucleotides: 10. The CDR3 loop spans 14 amino acids. Germline lookup yields CDR1 MNHEY and CDR2 SMNVEV (reference sequence). CDR3 sequence reads: CASLKTGMAGELFF. CDR3 nucleotide sequence: TGTGCCAGTCTTAAGACAGGGATGGCCGGGGAGCTGTTTTTT.

The gene calls are TRBV7-9 and TRBJ1-1; D is unresolved. The CDR3 covers 14 residues. V was trimmed by 5 bases and J by 1 base, leaving 11 bases between them. Germline-derived CDR1 and CDR2 are SEHNR and FQNEAQ (reference sequence). In DNA form, the CDR3 reads TGTGCCAGCAGCCCCCGGGATGGGAACACTGAAGCTTTCTTT. Protein: CASSPRDGNTEAFF.

V is TRBV7-2 and J is TRBJ2-1, with TRBD2 identical over 9 bases. The CDR3 runs 16 residues. J lost 8 bases, V lost 1 base, and 9 bases had no gene match. The germline V gene has CDR1 SGHTA and CDR2 FQGNSA. CDR3 sequence (DNA): TGTGCCAGCAGCTTAGGCGGGGGGGCAGTTCGGGATGAGCAGTTCTTC. Protein: CASSLGGGAVRDEQFF.

J is TRBJ1-2 and V is TRBV18; 7 bases fit TRBD1. Germline CDR1 reads KGHSH; CDR2 reads LQKENI. The trim removed 2 bases at V and 4 bases at J, leaving 4 bases unmatched. This CDR3 contains 14 residues. CDR3 in amino acids: CASSPTRGTYGYTF. CDR3 coding DNA: TGTGCCAGCTCACCAACCAGGGGGACCTATGGCTACACCTTC.

This chain connects TRBV9 to TRBJ1-1; no clear D. The CDR3 has 15 amino acids. Deletions cut 4 bases from V and 5 bases from J, with 18 bases between. The V gene's germline CDR1 is SGDLS and CDR2 YYNGEE. The CDR3 region is CASSSPGGYETEAFF. The DNA for the CDR3 is TGTGCCAGCAGCTCCCCGGGAGGGTATGAAACTGAAGCTTTCTTT.

The J gene is TRBJ2-1, the V gene TRBV7-2, with a tentative D call TRBD1 (6 bases). The V and J ends lost 5 bases and 4 bases respectively, with 15 bases between them. In germline, CDR1 is SGHTA, CDR2 FQGNSA. The CDR3 runs 15 residues. CDR3 DNA sequence: TGTGCCAGCAGCAAAGCAGGGGACACATACAATGAGCAGTTCTTC. Residues: CASSKAGDTYNEQFF. The full variable domain, completed using reference TRBV7-2 and TRBJ2-1, is GAGVSQSPSNKVTEKGKDVELRCDPISGHTALYWYRQSLGQGLEFLIYFQGNSAPDKSGLPSDRFSAERTGGSVSTLTIQRTQQEDSAVYLCASSKAGDTYNEQFFGPGTRLTVL.

The chain has TRBV2 and TRBJ2-1; 9 positions agree with TRBD1. The CDR3 extends over 15 amino acids. Trimming removed 4 bases from V and 2 bases from J; junction bases left unmatched: 3. The V gene's germline CDR1 is SNHLY and CDR2 FYNNEI. The CDR3: CASSGDREPYNEQFF. CDR3 nucleotide sequence: TGTGCCAGCAGTGGGGACAGGGAACCCTACAATGAGCAGTTCTTC.

This chain joins TRBV4-2 and TRBJ2-3; TRBD2 agrees at 10 bases. The CDR3 loop spans 16 amino acids. Trimming took 0 bases from V and 5 from J; bases not matched to a gene: 5. Germline V lookup: CDR1 LGHNA, CDR2 YNFKEQ. CDR3 nucleotides: TGTGCCAGCAGCCAAGAACGAGCGGGGGGGCAAGATACGCAGTATTTT. It codes for CASSQERAGGQDTQYF.

For this clone: Other DNA sequences in this specimen translate into the identical CDR3. This chain joins TRBV6-5 and TRBJ2-3; 9 bases line up with TRBD1. CDR3 length: 14 residues. Trimming at V came to 4 bases and at J to 4 bases, leaving 3 bases not matched to a gene. CDR1 and CDR2 (germline): MNHEY, SVGAGI. CDR3 nucleotides: TGTGCCAGCAGTTCTACAGGGGGCGCAGATACGCAGTATTTT. This gives the protein CASSSTGGADTQYF.

CDR3 in DNA: TGTGCCAGCTCACAAGACCAACCGGGATATGGCTACACCTTC. It translates to CASSQDQPGYGYTF. The chain joins TRBV18 to TRBJ1-2; D is uncertain. V gave up 4 bases and J gave up 5 bases, with 14 bases separating them. Germline-derived CDR1 and CDR2 are KGHSH and LQKENI. This CDR3 region has 14 residues. The variable domain in full, with the rest retrieved from reference TRBV18 and TRBJ1-2, is NAGVMQNPRHLVRRRGQEARLRCSPMKGHSHVYWYRQLPEEGLKFMVYLQKENIIDESGMPKERFSAEFPKEGPSILRIQQVVRGDSAAYFCASSQDQPGYGYTFGSGTRLTVV.